A selection of T cell receptor beta chains follows, all from one sample in a study of OX40 agonist ivuxolimab in advanced cancers. Data came from immunoSEQ multiplex PCR; TCRdb stores just in-frame clones and leaves some out. The table includes fewer than 140,000 clones, approximately 90% detected once. This specimen consisted of CD4+ or CD8+ T cells sorted from blood, obtained in a trial of the OX40 agonist ivuxolimab. The source is an adult with an advanced solid tumor such as melanoma, head and neck, liver or kidney cancer. Each CDR3 is given with its conserved first and last residue. Fields, in order: J gene, clone size, D gene, V gene, CDR3 DNA, CDR3 protein. D genes are given only for firm matches. Only some rows state a clone size, as once, few, many or a class for expanded clones.

>TRBJ2-6|.|.|TRBV7-2
TGTGCCAGCAGCCCGAAGGGGGCTGGGGCCAACGTCCTGACTTTC
CASSPKGAGANVLTF
>TRBJ2-3|.|.|TRBV19
TGTGCCAGTACCCCGACCCGATTTCCTAGCACAGATACGCAGTATTTT
CASTPTRFPSTDTQYF
>TRBJ1-1|.|.|TRBV6-5
TGTGCCAGCAGTTACTCGAATGAGGGAGGCACTGAAGCTTTCTTT
CASSYSNEGGTEAFF
>TRBJ2-7|.|.|TRBV11-3
TGTGCCAGCAGCTATAGGAACTCCTACGAGCAGTACTTC
CASSYRNSYEQYF
>TRBJ1-1|.|.|TRBV2
TGTGCCGCCCGACGGAGGTTCGGGAACACTGAAGCTTTCTTT
CAARRRFGNTEAFF
>TRBJ2-2|.|.|TRBV19
TGTGCCAGTAGTATAGCAGGGGCCGGGGGCACCGGGGAGCTGTTTTTT
CASSIAGAGGTGELFF
>TRBJ1-3|.|.|TRBV13
TGTGCCAGCAGCTTAGGCCGGGGAAGGACTGGAAACACCATATATTTT
CASSLGRGRTGNTIYF
>TRBJ2-7|.|.|TRBV11-3
TGTGCCAGCAGCTTAGGTGGGGCCTCCTACGAGCAGTACTTC
CASSLGGASYEQYF
>TRBJ2-7|.|.|TRBV28
TGTGCCAGCAGTTCAGTGAGGAGACGCGAGCAGTACTTC
CASSSVRRREQYF
>TRBJ2-3|.|.|TRBV5-5
TGTGCCAGCAGCTGGCAGGACAGAAGCACAGATACGCAGTATTTT
CASSWQDRSTDTQYF
>TRBJ2-2|.|TRBD1|TRBV19
TGTGCCAGTAGGAGCCGGGACAGATACACCGGGGAGCTGTTTTTT
CASRSRDRYTGELFF
>TRBJ1-5|.|.|TRBV19
TGTGCCAGTAAGATCGGGGGTGGGGACAATCAGCCCCAGCATTTT
CASKIGGGDNQPQHF
>TRBJ1-4|once|.|TRBV7-9
TGTGCCAGCAGGGGCAGAGGAGCAACTAATGAAAAACTGTTTTTT
CASRGRGATNEKLFF
>TRBJ1-5|.|.|TRBV7-2
TGTGCCAGCGGGGACGGGGGGCATCAGCCCCAGCATTTT
CASGDGGHQPQHF
>TRBJ2-7|.|TRBD1|TRBV30
TGTGCCTGGATCGCAGGGACAGGGGGCTCCTACGAGCAGTACTTC
CAWIAGTGGSYEQYF
>TRBJ2-7|.|TRBD1|TRBV28
TGTGCCAGCAGATCGGGACAGAACTACGAGCAGTACTTC
CASRSGQNYEQYF
>TRBJ1-4|.|TRBD1|TRBV18
TGTGCCAGCTCGCCGACAGGGGCTAATGAAAAACTGTTTTTT
CASSPTGANEKLFF
>TRBJ1-4|.|.|TRBV19
TGTGCCAGTAGTATAACGGCGGGGGCCAGTGAAAAACTGTTTTTT
CASSITAGASEKLFF
>TRBJ1-5|.|.|TRBV19
TGTGCCAGTAGTAGGCGCGGCCCCCAGCATTTT
CASSRRGPQHF
>TRBJ2-1|.|.|TRBV15
TGTGCCACCAGCAGACACGGGACTGCGGGCCCCAATGAGCAGTTCTTC
CATSRHGTAGPNEQFF
>TRBJ2-6|once|TRBD1|TRBV4-3
TGCGCCAGCAGCCAAGATCTCAGGGGGCTAGGGGCCAACGTCCTGACTTTC
CASSQDLRGLGANVLTF
>TRBJ2-1|.|.|TRBV11-3
TGTGCCAGCAGCTCCTTGTCAGCCTATGAGCAGTTCTTC
CASSSLSAYEQFF
>TRBJ2-5|once|.|TRBV5-8
TGTGCCAGCGCACGGTACCAAGAGACCCAGTACTTC
CASARYQETQYF